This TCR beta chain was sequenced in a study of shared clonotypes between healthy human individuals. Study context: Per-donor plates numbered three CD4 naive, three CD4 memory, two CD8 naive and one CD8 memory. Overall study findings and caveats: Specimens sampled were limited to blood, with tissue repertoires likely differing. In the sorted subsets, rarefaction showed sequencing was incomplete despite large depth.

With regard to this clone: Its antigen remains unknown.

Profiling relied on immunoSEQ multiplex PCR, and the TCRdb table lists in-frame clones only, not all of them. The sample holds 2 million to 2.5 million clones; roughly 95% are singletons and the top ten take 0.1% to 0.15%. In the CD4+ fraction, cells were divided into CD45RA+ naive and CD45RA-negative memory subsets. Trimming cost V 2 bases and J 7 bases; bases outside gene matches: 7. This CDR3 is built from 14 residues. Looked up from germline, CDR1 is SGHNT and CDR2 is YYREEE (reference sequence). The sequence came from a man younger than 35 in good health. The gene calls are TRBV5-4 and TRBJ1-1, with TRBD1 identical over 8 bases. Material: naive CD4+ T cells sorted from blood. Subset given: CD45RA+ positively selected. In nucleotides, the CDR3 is TGTGCCAGCAGCTTTCCCGGGACAGGCCTTGAAGCTTTCTTT. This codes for CASSFPGTGLEAFF.